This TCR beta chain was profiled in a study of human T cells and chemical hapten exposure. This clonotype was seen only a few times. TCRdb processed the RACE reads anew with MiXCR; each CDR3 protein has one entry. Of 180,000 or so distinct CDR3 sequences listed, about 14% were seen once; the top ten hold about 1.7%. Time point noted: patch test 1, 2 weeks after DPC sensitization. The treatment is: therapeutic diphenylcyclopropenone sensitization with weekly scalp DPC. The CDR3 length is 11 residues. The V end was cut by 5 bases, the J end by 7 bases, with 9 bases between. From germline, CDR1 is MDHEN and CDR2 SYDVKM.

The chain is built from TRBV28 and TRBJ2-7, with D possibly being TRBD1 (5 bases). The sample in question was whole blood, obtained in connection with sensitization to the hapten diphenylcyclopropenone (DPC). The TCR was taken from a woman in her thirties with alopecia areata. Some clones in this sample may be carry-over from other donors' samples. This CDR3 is CASSTQVEQYF. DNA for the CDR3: TGTGCCAGCAGTACACAGGTAGAGCAGTACTTC.